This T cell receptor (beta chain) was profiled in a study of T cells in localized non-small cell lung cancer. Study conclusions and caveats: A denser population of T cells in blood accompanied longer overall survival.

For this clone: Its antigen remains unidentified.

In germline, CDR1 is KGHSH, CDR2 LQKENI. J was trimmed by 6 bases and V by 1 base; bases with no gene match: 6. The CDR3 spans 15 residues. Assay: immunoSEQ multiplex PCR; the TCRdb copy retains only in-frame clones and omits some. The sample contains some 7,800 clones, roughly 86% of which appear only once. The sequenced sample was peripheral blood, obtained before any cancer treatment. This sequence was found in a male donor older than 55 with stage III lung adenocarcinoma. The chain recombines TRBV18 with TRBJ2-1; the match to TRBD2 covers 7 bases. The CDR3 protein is CASSPRAGEGNEQFF. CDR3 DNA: TGTGCCAGCTCACCACGTGCGGGAGAGGGCAATGAGCAGTTCTTC.